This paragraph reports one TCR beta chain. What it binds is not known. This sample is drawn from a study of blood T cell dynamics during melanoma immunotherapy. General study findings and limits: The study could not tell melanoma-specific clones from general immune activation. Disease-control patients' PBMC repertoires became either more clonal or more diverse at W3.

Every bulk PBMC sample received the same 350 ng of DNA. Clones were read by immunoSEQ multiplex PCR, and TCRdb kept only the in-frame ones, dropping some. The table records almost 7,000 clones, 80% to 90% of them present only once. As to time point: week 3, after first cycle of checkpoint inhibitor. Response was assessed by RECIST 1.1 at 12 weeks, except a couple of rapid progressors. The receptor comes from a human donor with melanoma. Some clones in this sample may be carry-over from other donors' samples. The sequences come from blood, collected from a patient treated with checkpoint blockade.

CDR3 region: CASSLGPQGAWETQYF. DNA for the CDR3: TGTGCCAGCAGCTTAGGCCCACAGGGGGCTTGGGAGACCCAGTACTTC. V is TRBV7-3 and J is TRBJ2-5; 9 bases agree with TRBD1. This CDR3 is 16 amino acids long. V lost 2 bases, J lost 5 bases, and 9 bases stayed unmatched. Looked up from germline, CDR1 is SGHTA and CDR2 is FQGTGA. Filled out from reference TRBV7-3 and TRBJ2-5, the complete variable domain reads GAGVSQTPSNKVTEKGKYVELRCDPISGHTALYWYRQSLGQGPEFLIYFQGTGAADDSGLPNDRFFAVRPEGSVSTLKIQRTERGDSAVYLCASSLGPQGAWETQYFGPGTRLLVL.